The clone carrying this T cell receptor beta chain appeared a few times. The sample originates from a study of regulatory T cells in long-lasting Graves disease. According to the study, TCR beta libraries were built with iRepertoire HTBI primers and CDR3-region Arm-PCR. MiXCR, applied by TCRdb to the multiplex PCR reads, yields one record per CDR3 protein. The sample consists of about 620,000 distinct CDR3 sequences, around 17% of them appearing once. There are 14 residues in the CDR3. Germline lookup yields CDR1 MGHRA and CDR2 YSYEKL. V was clipped by 2 bases and J by 10 bases; unmatched bases: 7. Time point indicated: newly diagnosed GD, antithyroid drugs for less than 3 months. With RNA extracted from PBMCs as input, the TCR library was made. Another study also made use of these data, one on T cells in Graves' hyperthyroidism and ophthalmopathy.

This receptor was obtained from a woman in her twenties or thirties with Graves disease. V gene TRBV4-1 combines with J gene TRBJ2-1; 8 bases agree with TRBD1. The specimen was peripheral blood mononuclear cells (PBMCs), collected at new diagnosis, from a patient treated with antithyroid drugs. The CDR3 nucleotides read TGCGCCAGCAGCCAACCTCGACAGGGGAGAGAGCAGTTCTTC. The encoded protein is CASSQPRQGREQFF.